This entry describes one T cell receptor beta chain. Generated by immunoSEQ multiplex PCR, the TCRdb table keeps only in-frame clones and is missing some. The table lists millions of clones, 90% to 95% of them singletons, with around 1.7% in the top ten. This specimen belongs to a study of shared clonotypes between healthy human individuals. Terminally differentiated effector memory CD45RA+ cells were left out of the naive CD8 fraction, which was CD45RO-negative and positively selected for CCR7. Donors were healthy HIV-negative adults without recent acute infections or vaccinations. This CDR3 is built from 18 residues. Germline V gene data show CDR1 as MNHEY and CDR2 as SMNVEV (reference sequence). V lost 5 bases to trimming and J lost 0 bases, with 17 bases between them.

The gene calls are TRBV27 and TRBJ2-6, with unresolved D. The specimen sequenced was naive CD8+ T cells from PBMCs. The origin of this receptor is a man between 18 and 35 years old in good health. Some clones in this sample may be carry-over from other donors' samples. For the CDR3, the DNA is TGTGCCAGCAGTCCGATCAGTAGCTTCTTCTCTGGGGCCAACGTCCTGACTTTC. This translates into CASSPISSFFSGANVLTF. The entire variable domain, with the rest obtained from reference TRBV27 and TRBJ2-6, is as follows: EAQVTQNPRYLITVTGKKLTVTCSQNMNHEYMSWYRQDPGLGLRQIYYSMNVEVTDKGDVPEGYKVSRKEKRNFPLILESPSPNQTSLYFCASSPISSFFSGANVLTFGAGSRLTVL.